This TCR beta chain was profiled in a study of molecular identifiers for immune sequencing clone quantification. This clonotype has at least ten counts. Its cognate antigen is unknown. Study-level points and caveats: Detection of one spiked Jurkat cell's TCR RNA reportedly worked in some 980,000 naive cells. Over 99% of effector molecules, but under 1% in naive cells, were held by clones with more than 20 RNA copies.

CDR1 and CDR2 from the germline V gene are PRHDT and FYEKMQ (reference sequence). Trimming removed 5 bases from V and 6 bases from J; junction bases left unmatched: 11. This CDR3 spans 15 amino acids. As CD8+CD4-CCR7+CD45RA+ cells, naive CD8 T cells were sorted. TCRdb re-derived calls from the PCR reads in MiXCR, one entry per CDR3 protein. The data hold a few hundred thousand distinct CDR3 sequences, with 25% observed a single time. Sequenced material: naive CD8+ T cells from blood, with Jurkat cell RNA spiked in. Subset given: FACS-sorted CD8+CD4-CCR7+CD45RA+ naive T cells. The V call is TRBV13, the J call TRBJ1-1; the match to TRBD1 covers 8 bases. The TCR was taken from a human donor in good health. Some libraries in this study had Jurkat cell RNA spiked in. The CDR3 loop is CASSPEGQGRSEAFF. CDR3 nucleotides: TGTGCCAGCAGCCCCGAAGGACAGGGACGGTCTGAAGCTTTCTTT.